This note documents a single T cell receptor (beta chain) sequence. Its specificity is not known. Germline V gives CDR1 SGHTA, CDR2 FQGTGA. Trimming removed 2 bases from V and 5 bases from J, with 9 bases in between. The CDR3 sequence is 13 residues long. The data derive from a study of shared clonotypes between healthy human individuals. Study-level points and caveats: Generally, naive subsets (rather than memory subsets) showed larger estimated richness.

Generated by immunoSEQ multiplex PCR, the TCRdb table keeps only in-frame clones and is missing some. Among approximately 530,000 clones listed, less than 96% were seen once. The investigators split CD4+ cells into a CD45RA+ naive subset and a CD45RA-negative memory subset. Sequenced material: naive CD4+ T cells sorted from blood. Subset given: CD45RA+ positively selected. This chain links TRBV7-3 with TRBJ1-1; perhaps TRBD1 as D (5 bases). The TCR comes from a woman in her 30s in good health. The CDR3 here is CASSLRDQTEAFF. CDR3 in DNA: TGTGCCAGCAGCTTACGGGACCAAACTGAAGCTTTCTTT. The whole variable domain, filled in from reference TRBV7-3 and TRBJ1-1, reads GAGVSQTPSNKVTEKGKYVELRCDPISGHTALYWYRQSLGQGPEFLIYFQGTGAADDSGLPNDRFFAVRPEGSVSTLKIQRTERGDSAVYLCASSLRDQTEAFFGQGTRLTVV.